These 28 T cell receptor beta chains were sequenced from one sample in a study of graft-versus-host responses after intestinal transplantation. This table comes from immunoSEQ multiplex PCR, and its TCRdb copy is limited to in-frame clones, with some not included. The profile shows tens of thousands of clones, approximately 92% of them singletons. The sequenced sample was PBMCs, obtained about 69 days after intestinal transplantation. The receptors here all came from a human patient who received an intestinal transplant, so some T cells may come from the graft donor.

The chain employs TRBV11-3 and TRBJ1-1, with 9 nucleotides matching TRBD1. This CDR3 comprises 13 residues. With 3 bases clipped from V and 5 bases from J, the junction kept 1 base outside the gene matches. The germline V gene has CDR1 SGHNT and CDR2 YENEEA. The CDR3, as DNA: TGTGCCAGCAGCTTCGGGACAGGGACTGAAGCTTTCTTT. Protein product: CASSFGTGTEAFF. The full variable domain, its missing parts supplied by reference TRBV11-3 and TRBJ1-1, is EAGVVQSPRYKIIEKKQPVAFWCNPISGHNTLYWYLQNLGQGPELLIRYENEEAVDDSQLPKDRFSAERLKGVDSTLKIQPAELGDSAVYLCASSFGTGTEAFFGQGTRLTVV.

A word on this clone: One junction end does not reproduce the germline sequence, and a read error may be involved. The chain employs TRBV20-1 and TRBJ2-7; D is ambiguous. CDR1 and CDR2 from the germline V gene are DFQATT and SNEGSKA (reference sequence). This CDR3 region has 11 residues. CDR3 in amino acids: CSATRSGEQYF. DNA of the CDR3: TGCAGCGCTACCCGCTCGGGCGAGCAGTACTTC.

This chain links TRBV30 with TRBJ1-1; maybe TRBD1 (6 bases). CDR1 and CDR2 from the germline V gene are GTSNPN and SVGIG (reference sequence). Trimming removed 1 base from V and 7 bases from J, with 7 bases in between. The CDR3 is 11 residues long. CDR3 DNA sequence: TGTGCCTGGAGTGGGGGGCTTGAAGCTTTCTTT. Translated, it gives CAWSGGLEAFF.

V usage is TRBV5-6 and J usage is TRBJ2-7; TRBD1 agrees at 9 bases. Germline V gives CDR1 SGHDT, CDR2 YYEEEE. The CDR3 covers 15 residues. V was pared by 4 bases and J by 5 bases, with 10 bases of the junction left unmatched. CDR3 coding DNA: TGTGCCAGCAGCCGAGGGACAGGGCTATACGACGAGCAGTACTTC. Amino acid sequence: CASSRGTGLYDEQYF.

This chain connects TRBV7-2 to TRBJ2-1; 12 positions match TRBD2. Looked up from germline, CDR1 is SGHTA and CDR2 is FQGNSA. This CDR3 has 17 amino acids. The V segment lost 2 bases and the J segment 10 bases; nucleotides outside the gene matches: 12. The CDR3 DNA reads as TGTGCCAGCAGCTTACTACCGGGACTAGCGGGTATAGTAGAGCAGTTCTTC. As protein: CASSLLPGLAGIVEQFF.

The rearrangement links TRBV27 to TRBJ1-2, with D unclear. The CDR3 is 16 amino acids. The V and J ends lost 3 bases and 3 bases respectively, with 17 bases between them. Per germline, CDR1 MNHEY and CDR2 SMNVEV (reference sequence). The CDR3 nucleotides are TGTGCCAGCAGTTTGGGGTCAGGCCGAGGGCACTATGGCTACACCTTC. Amino acid sequence: CASSLGSGRGHYGYTF.

This clone has just one count. The chain has TRBV6-1 and TRBJ1-2; the match to TRBD1 covers 12 bases. Germline loops: CDR1 MNHNS, CDR2 SASEGT. The CDR3 spans 16 residues. J lost 6 bases, V lost 2 bases, and 7 bases had no gene match. The CDR3 DNA reads TGTGCCAGCAGTGAAAGTGGGACAGGGGGCGCGGATGGCTACACCTTC. Translated, it gives CASSESGTGGADGYTF.

The chain has TRBV29-1 and TRBJ2-2; D remains unclear. Trimming took off 5 bases at V and 4 bases at J, with 8 bases between the two ends. The CDR3 spans 12 residues. CDR1 and CDR2 from the germline V gene are SQVTM and ANQGSEA. In DNA, the CDR3 is TGCAGCGTTTTACTTATCACCGGGGAGCTGTTTTTT. This gives the protein CSVLLITGELFF.

The chain carries TRBV4-3 and TRBJ1-2, with 7 nucleotides matching TRBD1. With V trimmed by 0 bases and J by 6 bases, 7 bases remained unmatched. Germline lookup yields CDR1 LGHNA and CDR2 YSLEER. This CDR3 is built from 15 residues. The CDR3, as DNA: TGCGCCAGCAGCCAAGATTACGGGACAGCTGATGGCTACACCTTC. This gives the protein CASSQDYGTADGYTF.

The chain links TRBV11-3 to TRBJ1-3; perhaps TRBD1 as D (5 bases). The CDR3 loop spans 14 amino acids. Trimming took off 5 bases at V and 1 base at J, with 9 bases between the two ends. Germline CDR1 and CDR2: SGHNT and YENEEA. The CDR3 region is CASSQGFSGNTIYF. CDR3 nucleotide sequence: TGTGCCAGCAGCCAGGGTTTTTCTGGAAACACCATATATTTT.

The rearrangement links TRBV7-8 to TRBJ1-4; D remains unclear. The CDR3 consists of 14 residues. Germline V CDR1 and CDR2: SGHVS, FQNEAQ. The ends were cut back, 1 base at V and 8 bases at J, with 11 bases in the middle. CDR3 DNA: TGTGCCAGCAGCTTAGGGCGAGGACGAGAAAAACTGTTTTTT. This sequence encodes CASSLGRGREKLFF. Full variable domain (missing parts from reference TRBV7-8 and TRBJ1-4): GAGVSQSPRYKVAKRGQDVALRCDPISGHVSLFWYQQALGQGPEFLTYFQNEAQLDKSGLPSDRFFAERPEGSVSTLKIQRTQQEDSAVYLCASSLGRGREKLFFGSGTQLSVL.

The CDR3 protein is CASSSGQGDEAFF. The CDR3 region has the DNA TGTGCCAGTAGTTCCGGACAGGGCGATGAAGCTTTCTTT. The rearrangement uses TRBV19 and TRBJ1-1; 8 bases agree with TRBD1. CDR3 size: 13 residues. V lost 5 bases, J lost 7 bases, and 6 bases stayed unmatched. The V gene's germline CDR1 is LNHDA and CDR2 SQIVND (reference sequence).

This clone was detected only once. The rearrangement links TRBV2 to TRBJ1-2, with 7 bases aligning to TRBD1. Germline CDR1 SNHLY, CDR2 FYNNEI. The ends lost 6 bases at V and 3 bases at J; junction bases unmatched: 7. The CDR3 runs 14 residues. In nucleotides, the CDR3 is TGTGCCAGCAGCGGGACAGCATGGGACTATGGCTACACCTTC. Translated, it gives CASSGTAWDYGYTF.

This chain uses TRBV2 with TRBJ1-4; D uncertain. Germline loops: CDR1 SNHLY, CDR2 FYNNEI. Trimming shortened V by 8 bases and J by 5 bases, and 6 bases separated the two germline ends. The CDR3 is 11 amino acids. The CDR3 spells CASLGNEKLFF. The DNA of the CDR3 is TGTGCCAGCCTTGGGAATGAAAAACTGTTTTTT.

The chain recombines TRBV7-8 with TRBJ2-7, with D possibly being TRBD1 (6 bases). This CDR3 has 15 residues. Germline V lookup: CDR1 SGHVS, CDR2 FQNEAQ. Deletions cut 3 bases from V and 7 bases from J, with 19 bases between. The CDR3 coding sequence is TGTGCCAGCAGCTTCAAGACAGGTTATGCGTTTGAGCAGTACTTC. It is translated as CASSFKTGYAFEQYF.

J is TRBJ1-6 and V is TRBV2; D gene ambiguous. V lost 6 bases, J lost 7 bases, and 13 bases lay in between. Germline V gene sequence: CDR1 SNHLY, CDR2 FYNNEI. The CDR3 sequence is 14 residues long. The CDR3 DNA follows: TGTGCCAGCAGACAAAGGGAGATCAATTCACCCCTCCACTTT. Translation gives CASRQREINSPLHF. Using reference TRBV2 and TRBJ1-6 for the parts outside the CDR3, the full variable domain is EPEVTQTPSHQVTQMGQEVILRCVPISNHLYFYWYRQILGQKVEFLVSFYNNEISEKSEIFDDQFSVERPDGSNFTLKIRSTKLEDSAMYFCASRQREINSPLHFGNGTRLTVT.

This clone was counted between two and nine times. The V and J genes are TRBV6-5 and TRBJ2-3; D is possibly TRBD1 (7 bases). Trimming cost V 2 bases and J 2 bases, with 11 bases left between them. This CDR3 has 15 residues. Germline CDR1 is MNHEY and CDR2 is SVGAGI. The CDR3 sequence is CASSYGRGDTDTQYF. Written as DNA, the CDR3 is TGTGCCAGCAGTTACGGCAGGGGGGACACAGATACGCAGTATTTT.

The chain combines TRBV4-3 with TRBJ1-1; TRBD1 agrees at 8 bases. V lost 0 bases and J lost 4; bases outside the gene matches: 1. The CDR3 spans 14 residues. Germline values: CDR1 LGHNA, CDR2 YSLEER. The CDR3 protein is CASSQDQGATEAFF. For the CDR3, the DNA is TGCGCCAGCAGCCAAGACCAGGGGGCCACTGAAGCTTTCTTT.

This clone is a singleton in its sample. This chain uses TRBV7-9 with TRBJ2-7; no reliable D call. The ends were cut back, 3 bases at V and 3 bases at J, with 18 bases in the middle. CDR1 and CDR2 from the germline V gene are SEHNR and FQNEAQ (reference sequence). CDR3 length: 16 residues. The CDR3 coding sequence is TGTGCCAGCAGCTTTTTGTGGTCAAGCGATAGCTACGAGCAGTACTTC. Its translation is CASSFLWSSDSYEQYF.

The rearrangement uses TRBV9 and TRBJ2-7; D unclear. Per the germline V gene, CDR1 is SGDLS and CDR2 is YYNGEE. The V end lost 3 bases, the J end lost 2 bases, and 9 bases lay between the germline ends. The CDR3 extends over 13 amino acids. This chain's CDR3 is CASSGGSPYEQYF. DNA for the CDR3: TGTGCCAGCAGCGGAGGCAGTCCCTACGAGCAGTACTTC.

The rearrangement links TRBV9 to TRBJ2-2; 10 bases are shared with TRBD1. V trimming: 1 base; J trimming: 6 bases; junction bases outside the gene matches: 9. Germline V lookup: CDR1 SGDLS, CDR2 YYNGEE. This CDR3 contains 17 residues. DNA for the CDR3: TGTGCCAGCAGCGTACCCGGACAGGGGGGCTCGGCCGGGGAGCTGTTTTTT. Translating it yields CASSVPGQGGSAGELFF.

The chain has TRBV4-3 and TRBJ2-3; 12 bases are a match to TRBD2. Germline assignment: CDR1 LGHNA and CDR2 YSLEER. With V trimmed by 1 base and J by 7 bases, 3 bases remained unmatched. The CDR3 is 15 amino acids. The CDR3 spells CASSQGTSGENTQYF. CDR3 nucleotides: TGCGCCAGCAGCCAAGGGACTAGCGGGGAAAATACGCAGTATTTT.

The chain carries TRBV9 and TRBJ2-5; 10 bases line up with TRBD1. Germline CDR1 SGDLS, CDR2 YYNGEE. The CDR3 spans 16 residues. Trimming took 1 base from V and 5 from J; bases not matched to a gene: 8. CDR3 in amino acids: CASSVSGTGATETQYF. CDR3 in DNA: TGTGCCAGCAGCGTATCTGGGACAGGGGCAACCGAGACCCAGTACTTC.

J is TRBJ1-5 and V is TRBV6-4, with D unresolved. V was clipped by 7 bases and J by 2 bases, with 18 bases between them. This CDR3 contains 16 residues. Germline CDR1 reads MRHNA; CDR2 reads SNTAGT. DNA for the CDR3: TGTGCCAGCACTCTAAGTGCAGCTACTTGCAATCAGCCCCAGCATTTT. Its translation is CASTLSAATCNQPQHF.

V usage is TRBV6-5 and J usage is TRBJ2-7; D gene unclear. V lost 6 bases and J lost 0, with 9 bases in between. This CDR3 contains 13 residues. Germline values: CDR1 MNHEY, CDR2 SVGAGI. CDR3 residues: CASSLSHSYEQYF. CDR3 DNA: TGTGCCAGCAGCTTATCCCACTCCTACGAGCAGTACTTC.

This chain uses TRBV25-1 with TRBJ2-4; no definite D call. The CDR3 runs to 16 residues. Germline assignment: CDR1 MGHDK and CDR2 SYGVNS. Trimming cost V 6 bases and J 0 bases, with 15 bases left between them. The CDR3 region has the DNA TGTGCCAGCAGGAAAAAAGTCGGAAAAGCCAAAAACATTCAGTACTTC. It yields the protein CASRKKVGKAKNIQYF.

The rearrangement links TRBV4-3 to TRBJ2-4, with D perhaps matching TRBD1 (6 bases). The CDR3 contains 12 residues. Germline V gene lookup returns CDR1 LGHNA and CDR2 YSLEER. In DNA form, the CDR3 reads TGCGTGGGACAACCGAAGGGGAACATTCAGTACTTC. Protein sequence: CVGQPKGNIQYF.

V gene TRBV15 combines with J gene TRBJ2-7; a possible D gene is TRBD2 (5 bases). V was shortened by 3 bases and J by 4 bases, with 10 bases between the two germline ends. CDR1 is LNHNV, CDR2 YYDKDF, per germline (reference sequence). The CDR3 contains 13 residues. CDR3 residues: CATSSTGFYEQYF. The CDR3 region has the DNA TGTGCCACCAGCAGTACGGGGTTTTACGAGCAGTACTTC.